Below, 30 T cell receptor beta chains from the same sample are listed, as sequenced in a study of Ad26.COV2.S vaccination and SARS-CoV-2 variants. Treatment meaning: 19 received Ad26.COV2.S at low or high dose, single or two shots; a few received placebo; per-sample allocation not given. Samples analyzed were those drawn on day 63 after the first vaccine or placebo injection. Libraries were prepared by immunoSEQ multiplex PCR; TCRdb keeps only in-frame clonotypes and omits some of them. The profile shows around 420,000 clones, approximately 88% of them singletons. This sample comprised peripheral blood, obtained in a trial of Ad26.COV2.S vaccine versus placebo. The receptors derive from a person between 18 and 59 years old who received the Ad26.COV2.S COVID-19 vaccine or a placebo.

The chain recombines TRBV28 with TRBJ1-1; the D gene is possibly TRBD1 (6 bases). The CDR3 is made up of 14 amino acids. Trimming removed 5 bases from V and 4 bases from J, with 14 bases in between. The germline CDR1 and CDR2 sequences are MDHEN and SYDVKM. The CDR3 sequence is CASSPRQGPTEAFF. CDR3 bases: TGTGCCAGCAGTCCGCGGCAGGGGCCCACTGAAGCTTTCTTT.

The CDR3 reads CATSASGAQETQYF. The CDR3 DNA follows: TGTGCCACCAGTGCATCCGGGGCCCAAGAGACCCAGTACTTC. The rearrangement uses TRBV24-1 and TRBJ2-5; D assignment may be TRBD1 or TRBD2 (5 bases each). The CDR3 is 14 amino acids. Germline values: CDR1 KGHDR, CDR2 SFDVKD. With 5 bases removed from V and 1 base from J, the gap between germline ends came to 10 bases.

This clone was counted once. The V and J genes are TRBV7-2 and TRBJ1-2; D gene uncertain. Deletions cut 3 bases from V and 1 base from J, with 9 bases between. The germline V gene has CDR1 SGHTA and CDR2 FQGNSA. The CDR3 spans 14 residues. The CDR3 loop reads CASSFLGLNYGYTF. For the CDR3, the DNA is TGTGCCAGCAGCTTTCTAGGACTTAACTATGGCTACACCTTC.

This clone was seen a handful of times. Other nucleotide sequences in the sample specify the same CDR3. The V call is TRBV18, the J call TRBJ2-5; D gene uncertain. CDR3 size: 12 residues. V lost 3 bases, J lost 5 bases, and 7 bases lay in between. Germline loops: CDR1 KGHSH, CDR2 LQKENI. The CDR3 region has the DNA TGTGCCAGCTCACCGTCGAGGGAGACCCAGTACTTC. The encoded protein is CASSPSRETQYF.

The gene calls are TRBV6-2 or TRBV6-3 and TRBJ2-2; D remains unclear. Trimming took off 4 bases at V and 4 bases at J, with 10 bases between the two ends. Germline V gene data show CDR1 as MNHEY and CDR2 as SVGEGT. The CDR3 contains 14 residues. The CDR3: CASSSGSLTGELFF. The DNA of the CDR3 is TGTGCCAGCAGTTCTGGTTCCCTCACCGGGGAGCTGTTTTTT.

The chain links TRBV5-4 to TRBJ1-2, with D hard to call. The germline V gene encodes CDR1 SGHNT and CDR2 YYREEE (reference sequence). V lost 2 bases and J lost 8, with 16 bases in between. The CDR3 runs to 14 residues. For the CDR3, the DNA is TGTGCCAGCAGCTTTGAGGCAGGACGAGAGGGCTACACCTTC. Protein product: CASSFEAGREGYTF.

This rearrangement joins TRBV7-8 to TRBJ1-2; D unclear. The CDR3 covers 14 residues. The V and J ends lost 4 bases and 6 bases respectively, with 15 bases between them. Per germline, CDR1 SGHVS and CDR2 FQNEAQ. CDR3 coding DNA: TGTGCCAGCAGCTCACGGGTGGTTTGGGATGGCTACACCTTC. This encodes CASSSRVVWDGYTF.

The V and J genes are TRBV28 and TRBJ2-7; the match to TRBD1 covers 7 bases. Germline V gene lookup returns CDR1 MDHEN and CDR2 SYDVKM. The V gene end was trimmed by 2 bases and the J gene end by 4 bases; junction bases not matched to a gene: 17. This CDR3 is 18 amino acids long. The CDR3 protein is CASSLPYDLRGLNYEQYF. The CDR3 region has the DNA TGTGCCAGCAGTTTACCCTACGATCTAAGGGGGCTCAATTACGAGCAGTACTTC.

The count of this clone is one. The CDR3 loop is CASNRGGASYNEQFF. DNA of the CDR3: TGTGCCAGCAACCGAGGGGGGGCGTCCTACAATGAGCAGTTCTTC. The chain links TRBV9 to TRBJ2-1; possible D gene TRBD2, 7 bases. CDR3 length: 15 residues. CDR1 SGDLS and CDR2 YYNGEE come from the germline V gene. V was cut by 6 bases and J by 1 base, with 14 bases left in between.

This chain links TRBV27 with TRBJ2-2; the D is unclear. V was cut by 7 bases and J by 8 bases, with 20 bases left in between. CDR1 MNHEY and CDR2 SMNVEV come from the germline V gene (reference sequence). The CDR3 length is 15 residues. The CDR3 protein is CASTPGDGLTGELFF. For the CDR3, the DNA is TGTGCCAGCACCCCCGGAGATGGTCTGACGGGGGAGCTGTTTTTT.

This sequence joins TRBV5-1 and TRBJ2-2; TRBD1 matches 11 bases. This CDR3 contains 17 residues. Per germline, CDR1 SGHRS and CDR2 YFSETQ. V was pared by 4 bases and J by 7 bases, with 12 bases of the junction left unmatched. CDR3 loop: CASSPRPGTGGIGELFF. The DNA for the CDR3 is TGCGCCAGCAGCCCCCGCCCTGGGACAGGGGGGATCGGGGAGCTGTTTTTT. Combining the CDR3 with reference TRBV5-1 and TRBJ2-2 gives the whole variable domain KAGVTQTPRYLIKTRGQQVTLSCSPISGHRSVSWYQQTPGQGLQFLFEYFSETQRNKGNFPGRFSGRQFSNSRSEMNVSTLELGDSALYLCASSPRPGTGGIGELFFGEGSRLTVL.

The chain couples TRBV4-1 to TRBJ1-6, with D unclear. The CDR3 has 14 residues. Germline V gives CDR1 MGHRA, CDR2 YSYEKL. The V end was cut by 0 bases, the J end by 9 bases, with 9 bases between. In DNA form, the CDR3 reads TGCGCCAGCAGCCAAGAACACCTGGGTTCACCCCTCCACTTT. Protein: CASSQEHLGSPLHF.

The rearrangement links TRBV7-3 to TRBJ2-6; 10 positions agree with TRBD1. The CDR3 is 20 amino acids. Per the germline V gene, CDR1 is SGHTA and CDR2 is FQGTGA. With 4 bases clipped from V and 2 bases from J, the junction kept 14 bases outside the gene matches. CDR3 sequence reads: CASSSGQGDRAGPGANVLTF. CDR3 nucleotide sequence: TGTGCCAGCAGCTCAGGACAGGGGGATCGGGCAGGTCCTGGGGCCAACGTCCTGACTTTC. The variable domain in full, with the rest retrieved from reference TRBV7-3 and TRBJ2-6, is GAGVSQTPSNKVTEKGKYVELRCDPISGHTALYWYRQSLGQGPEFLIYFQGTGAADDSGLPNDRFFAVRPEGSVSTLKIQRTERGDSAVYLCASSSGQGDRAGPGANVLTFGAGSRLTVL.

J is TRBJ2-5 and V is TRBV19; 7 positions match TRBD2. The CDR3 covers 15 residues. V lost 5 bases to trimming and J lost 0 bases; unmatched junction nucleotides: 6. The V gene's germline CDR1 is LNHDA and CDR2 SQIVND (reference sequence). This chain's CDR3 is CASSLFSGYQETQYF. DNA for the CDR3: TGTGCCAGTAGTCTCTTTAGCGGGTACCAAGAGACCCAGTACTTC.

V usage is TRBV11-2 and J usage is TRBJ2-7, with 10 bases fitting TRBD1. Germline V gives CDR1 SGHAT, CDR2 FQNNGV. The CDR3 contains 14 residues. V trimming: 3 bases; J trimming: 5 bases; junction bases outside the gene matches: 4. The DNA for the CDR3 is TGTGCCAGCAGCTTCGGGACAGGGGCCCACGAGCAGTACTTC. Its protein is CASSFGTGAHEQYF.

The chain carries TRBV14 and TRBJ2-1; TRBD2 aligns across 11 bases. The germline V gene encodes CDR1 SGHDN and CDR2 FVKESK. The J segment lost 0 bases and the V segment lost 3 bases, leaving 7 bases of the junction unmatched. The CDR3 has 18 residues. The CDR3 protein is CASSQKVSGGASYNEQFF. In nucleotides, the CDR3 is TGTGCCAGCAGCCAGAAGGTTAGCGGGGGGGCCTCCTACAATGAGCAGTTCTTC.

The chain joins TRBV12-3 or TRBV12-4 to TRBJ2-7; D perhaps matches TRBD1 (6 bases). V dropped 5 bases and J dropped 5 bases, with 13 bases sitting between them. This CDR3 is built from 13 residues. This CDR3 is CASSVLTGNEQYF. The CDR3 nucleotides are TGTGCCAGCAGTGTACTGACAGGCAACGAGCAGTACTTC.

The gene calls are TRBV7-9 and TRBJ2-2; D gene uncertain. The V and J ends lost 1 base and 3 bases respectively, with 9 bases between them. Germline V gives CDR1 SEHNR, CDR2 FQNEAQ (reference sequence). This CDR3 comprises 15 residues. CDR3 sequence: CASSLGGVDTGELFF. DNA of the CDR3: TGTGCCAGCAGCTTAGGAGGTGTGGACACCGGGGAGCTGTTTTTT.

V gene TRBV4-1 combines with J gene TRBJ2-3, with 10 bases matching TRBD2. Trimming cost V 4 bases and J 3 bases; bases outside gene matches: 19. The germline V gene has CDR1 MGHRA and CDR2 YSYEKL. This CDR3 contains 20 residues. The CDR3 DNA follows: TGCGCCAGCAGCCTCGGAGGTCGCAGCGGGGGGGCAGTAAGTACAGATACGCAGTATTTT. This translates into CASSLGGRSGGAVSTDTQYF.

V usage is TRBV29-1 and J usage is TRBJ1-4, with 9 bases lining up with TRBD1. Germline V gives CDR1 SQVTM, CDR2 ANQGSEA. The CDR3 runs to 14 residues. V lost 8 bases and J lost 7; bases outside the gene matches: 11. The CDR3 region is CSLTISGQGEKLFF. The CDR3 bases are TGCAGCCTAACTATCTCGGGACAGGGTGAAAAACTGTTTTTT.

This CDR3 is CASSPGTRGLVAEAFF. Here the CDR3 DNA reads TGTGCCAGCAGCCCGGGTACCCGGGGGCTTGTGGCTGAAGCTTTCTTT. The chain uses TRBV11-1 and TRBJ1-1, with D perhaps TRBD1 (6 bases). The germline V gene has CDR1 SGHAT and CDR2 FQDESV (reference sequence). The V gene lost 5 bases and the J gene lost 6 bases, with 22 bases spanning the gap. The CDR3 has 16 residues.

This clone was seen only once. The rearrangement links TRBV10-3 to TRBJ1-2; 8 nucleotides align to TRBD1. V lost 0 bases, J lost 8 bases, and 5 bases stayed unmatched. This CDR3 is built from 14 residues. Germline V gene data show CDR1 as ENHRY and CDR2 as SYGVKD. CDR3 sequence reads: CAISESTDRAGYTF. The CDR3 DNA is TGTGCCATCAGTGAGTCGACGGACAGGGCCGGCTACACCTTC.

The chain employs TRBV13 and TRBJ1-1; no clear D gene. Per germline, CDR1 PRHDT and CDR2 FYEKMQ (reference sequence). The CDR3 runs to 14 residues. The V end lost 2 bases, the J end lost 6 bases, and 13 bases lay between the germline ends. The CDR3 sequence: CASSLSIGRAEAFF. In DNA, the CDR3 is TGTGCCAGCAGCTTAAGTATAGGGAGGGCTGAAGCTTTCTTT.

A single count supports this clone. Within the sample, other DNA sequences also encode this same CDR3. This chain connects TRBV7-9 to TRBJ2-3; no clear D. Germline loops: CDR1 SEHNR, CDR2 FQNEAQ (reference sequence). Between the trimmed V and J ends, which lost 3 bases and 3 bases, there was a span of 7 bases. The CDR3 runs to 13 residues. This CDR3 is CASSLSRTDTQYF. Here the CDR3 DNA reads TGTGCCAGCAGCTTGTCCAGAACAGATACGCAGTATTTT.

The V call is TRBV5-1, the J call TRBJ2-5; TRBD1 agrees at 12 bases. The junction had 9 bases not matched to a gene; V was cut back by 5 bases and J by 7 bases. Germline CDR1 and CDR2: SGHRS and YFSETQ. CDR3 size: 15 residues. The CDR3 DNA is TGCGCCAGCAGGGTCCGGGACAGGGGGCTTGGGACCCAGTACTTC. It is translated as CASRVRDRGLGTQYF. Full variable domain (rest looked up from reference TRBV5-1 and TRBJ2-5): KAGVTQTPRYLIKTRGQQVTLSCSPISGHRSVSWYQQTPGQGLQFLFEYFSETQRNKGNFPGRFSGRQFSNSRSEMNVSTLELGDSALYLCASRVRDRGLGTQYFGPGTRLLVL.

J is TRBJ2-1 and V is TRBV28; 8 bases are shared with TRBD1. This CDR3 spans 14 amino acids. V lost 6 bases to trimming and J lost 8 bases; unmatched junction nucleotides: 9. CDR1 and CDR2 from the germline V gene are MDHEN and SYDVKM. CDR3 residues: CASRPGTGFDEQFF. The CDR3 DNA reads TGTGCCAGCAGACCCGGGACAGGTTTCGATGAGCAGTTCTTC.

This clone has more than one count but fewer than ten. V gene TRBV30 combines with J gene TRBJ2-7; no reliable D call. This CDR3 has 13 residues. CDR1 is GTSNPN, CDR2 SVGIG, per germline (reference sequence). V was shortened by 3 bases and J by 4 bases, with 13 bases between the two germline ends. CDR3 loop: CAWSGGPLYEQYF. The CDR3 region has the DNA TGTGCCTGGAGCGGCGGACCGCTTTACGAGCAGTACTTC.

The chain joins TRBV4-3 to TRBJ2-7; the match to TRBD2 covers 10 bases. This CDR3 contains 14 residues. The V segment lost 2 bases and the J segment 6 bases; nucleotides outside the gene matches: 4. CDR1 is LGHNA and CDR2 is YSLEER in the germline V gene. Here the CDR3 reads CASSQLAGAAEQYF. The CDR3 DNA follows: TGCGCCAGCAGCCAACTAGCGGGGGCTGCCGAGCAGTACTTC.

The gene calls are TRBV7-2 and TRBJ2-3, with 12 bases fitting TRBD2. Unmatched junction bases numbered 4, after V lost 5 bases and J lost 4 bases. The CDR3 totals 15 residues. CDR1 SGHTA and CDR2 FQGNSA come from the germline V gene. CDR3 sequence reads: CASSKGLAGPDTQYF. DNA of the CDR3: TGTGCCAGCAGCAAAGGACTAGCGGGGCCAGATACGCAGTATTTT.

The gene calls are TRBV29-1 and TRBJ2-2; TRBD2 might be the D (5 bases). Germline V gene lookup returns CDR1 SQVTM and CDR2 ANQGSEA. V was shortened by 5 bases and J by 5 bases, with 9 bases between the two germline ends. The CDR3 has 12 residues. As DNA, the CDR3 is TGCAGCGTTACTAGGATGACCGGGGAGCTGTTTTTT. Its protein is CSVTRMTGELFF.